The 30 T cell receptor beta chains listed next were all sequenced from one sample in a study of cytomegalovirus exposure and HLA in healthy donors. The PCR had 60 Vbeta and 13 Jbeta primers. Only in-frame clones appear in the TCRdb table, and some are missing; sequencing was by immunoSEQ multiplex PCR. The sample lists roughly 180,000 clones; 77% were seen once. Sequenced: PBMCs. Receptors originate from a woman aged 55-75 years in good health and CMV-seropositive.

This rearrangement joins TRBV10-3 to TRBJ2-7; possibly TRBD1 for D (7 bases). V gave up 2 bases and J gave up 5 bases, with 13 bases separating them. The CDR3 totals 14 residues. Germline CDR1 ENHRY, CDR2 SYGVKD. The CDR3 loop is CAISEEGAGNEQYF. The CDR3 DNA follows: TGTGCCATCAGTGAGGAGGGGGCGGGGAACGAGCAGTACTTC.

The chain employs TRBV19 and TRBJ1-2; 7 bases match TRBD1. The CDR3 totals 15 residues. J gave up 3 bases and V 3 bases, and 7 bases lay outside the gene matches. In germline, CDR1 is LNHDA, CDR2 SQIVND (reference sequence). The CDR3 nucleotides read TGTGCCAGTAGTATCGAGGACAGGAATGACTATGGCTACACCTTC. The encoded protein is CASSIEDRNDYGYTF.

In its sample, this clone was seen a few times. The chain links TRBV29-1 to TRBJ1-2; TRBD1 might be the D (6 bases). This CDR3 spans 16 amino acids. V lost 2 bases to trimming and J lost 4 bases, with 20 bases between them. Germline CDR1 is SQVTM and CDR2 is ANQGSEA. DNA of the CDR3: TGCAGCGTTGAAAGTGGACAGAATTTTAGGTCCTATGGCTACACCTTC. As protein: CSVESGQNFRSYGYTF. The whole variable domain, filled in from reference TRBV29-1 and TRBJ1-2, reads SAVISQKPSRDICQRGTSLTIQCQVDSQVTMMFWYRQQPGQSLTLIATANQGSEATYESGFVIDKFPISRPNLTFSTLTVSNMSPEDSSIYLCSVESGQNFRSYGYTFGSGTRLTVV.

J is TRBJ2-1 and V is TRBV11-2; 10 bases line up with TRBD2. CDR3 length: 18 residues. Looked up from germline, CDR1 is SGHAT and CDR2 is FQNNGV. Trimming cost V 0 bases and J 2 bases; bases outside gene matches: 7. The CDR3 protein is CASSLDRGAGGPYNEQFF. The DNA of the CDR3 is TGTGCCAGCAGCTTAGATAGGGGAGCGGGGGGGCCCTACAATGAGCAGTTCTTC.

The chain recombines TRBV5-1 with TRBJ2-3; D unclear. V lost 1 base and J lost 5, with 11 bases in between. CDR1 SGHRS and CDR2 YFSETQ come from the germline V gene. The CDR3 has 14 amino acids. The CDR3 sequence: CASSLQLVLDTQYF. The CDR3 nucleotides read TGCGCCAGCAGCTTGCAGCTAGTCCTAGATACGCAGTATTTT.

This clone appeared a few times. The V call is TRBV6-6, the J call TRBJ2-3; D uncertain. Trimming cost V 6 bases and J 6 bases, with 10 bases left between them. The CDR3 runs 12 residues. Germline-derived CDR1 and CDR2 are MNHNY and SVGAGI (reference sequence). In DNA form, the CDR3 reads TGTGCCAGCAGCTATGCGTGGGATACGCAGTATTTT. This translates into CASSYAWDTQYF.

Regarding this clone: One junction end disagrees with the germline gene, perhaps due to a read error. This sequence joins TRBV10-3 and TRBJ2-6; D is possibly TRBD2 (6 bases). The CDR3 contains 15 residues. Germline assignment: CDR1 ENHRY and CDR2 SYGVKD. For the CDR3, the DNA is TGTGCCATCAGTGATGGAGGGGCTGGGGCCACCGTCCTGACTTTC. This translates into CAISDGGAGATVLTF.

This clone was observed a handful of times. The chain combines TRBV18 with TRBJ2-7; TRBD2 agrees at 9 bases. J was trimmed by 0 bases and V by 3 bases; bases with no gene match: 6. CDR3 size: 16 residues. Germline-derived CDR1 and CDR2 are KGHSH and LQKENI. This chain's CDR3 is CASSPSGRPLSYEQYF. In DNA, the CDR3 is TGTGCCAGCTCACCGAGCGGGAGGCCTCTCTCCTACGAGCAGTACTTC.

This chain links TRBV4-2 with TRBJ1-4, with 8 positions matching TRBD1. Germline trimming cut 1 base from V and 8 bases from J; bases unmatched to any gene: 6. The germline CDR1 and CDR2 sequences are LGHNA and YNFKEQ. The CDR3 loop spans 15 amino acids. This chain's CDR3 is CASSQAGTGGEKLFF. The CDR3 nucleotides read TGTGCCAGCAGCCAAGCCGGGACAGGTGGGGAAAAACTGTTTTTT.

The V gene is TRBV5-5, the J gene TRBJ2-1, with no clear D. Looked up from germline, CDR1 is SGHKS and CDR2 is YYEKEE (reference sequence). V was pared by 0 bases and J by 8 bases, with 9 bases between. The length of the CDR3 is 13 residues. The CDR3 DNA is TGTGCCAGCAGCTTGGCGGTCTTCGATGAGCAGTTCTTC. Its translation is CASSLAVFDEQFF.

The J gene is TRBJ2-1, the V gene TRBV7-2, with 7 bases lining up with TRBD1. The CDR3 extends over 16 amino acids. Germline CDR1 reads SGHTA; CDR2 reads FQGNSA. The ends lost 7 bases at V and 1 base at J; junction bases unmatched: 10. CDR3 sequence reads: CASTDKRGPSYNEQFF. The CDR3, as DNA: TGTGCCAGCACCGATAAAAGGGGGCCATCCTACAATGAGCAGTTCTTC.

The J gene is TRBJ2-2, the V gene TRBV10-3; 9 bases map to TRBD1. This CDR3 is 13 amino acids long. The V gene's germline CDR1 is ENHRY and CDR2 SYGVKD. V was clipped by 7 bases and J by 6 bases; unmatched bases: 3. The CDR3 bases are TGTGCCATCAAGAGACAGGGGGCCGGGGAGCTGTTTTTT. This translates into CAIKRQGAGELFF.

V gene TRBV7-9 combines with J gene TRBJ2-5; 8 bases line up with TRBD1. V shed 2 bases and J 7 bases; nucleotides not matched to a gene: 3. This CDR3 has 13 residues. Germline V CDR1 and CDR2: SEHNR, FQNEAQ (reference sequence). The CDR3 DNA reads TGTGCCAGCAGCTTATTACAGGGGGGGACCCAGTACTTC. Its protein product is CASSLLQGGTQYF.

This sequence joins TRBV6-5 and TRBJ1-1, with a weak D call TRBD1 (5 bases). The V end lost 7 bases, the J end lost 6 bases, and 15 bases lay between the germline ends. Germline V gene data show CDR1 as MNHEY and CDR2 as SVGAGI. The CDR3 is 13 residues long. In nucleotides, the CDR3 is TGTGCCAGCAATCAGGGTGGGATCGCTGAAGCTTTCTTT. Translating gives CASNQGGIAEAFF.

This clone has just one count. The gene calls are TRBV5-4 and TRBJ2-5, with TRBD2 matching 10 bases. V gave up 2 bases and J gave up 1 base; unmatched junction bases: 2. Germline V gives CDR1 SGHNT, CDR2 YYREEE (reference sequence). The CDR3 is 15 residues long. For the CDR3, the DNA is TGTGCCAGCAGCTTTCGACTAGCGGGCCAAGAGACCCAGTACTTC. Translation gives CASSFRLAGQETQYF.

This clone was seen only a few times. The chain employs TRBV28 and TRBJ1-5; possibly TRBD1 for D (5 bases). V dropped 8 bases and J dropped 0 bases, with 11 bases sitting between them. The CDR3 contains 14 residues. Per the germline V gene, CDR1 is MDHEN and CDR2 is SYDVKM. CDR3 sequence: CASVTGDSNQPQHF. CDR3 nucleotides: TGTGCCAGCGTTACAGGTGATAGCAATCAGCCCCAGCATTTT.

This clone was picked up one time. The rearrangement joins TRBV5-1 to TRBJ2-1, with 7 nucleotides matching TRBD2. The CDR3 loop spans 14 amino acids. Germline CDR1 SGHRS, CDR2 YFSETQ. Losses at the gene ends were 7 bases for V and 6 bases for J; bases not matched to a gene: 10. CDR3 nucleotide sequence: TGCGCCAGCTTCCTGGGGGGGGTAGTCAATGAGCAGTTCTTC. Its protein is CASFLGGVVNEQFF.

The genes are TRBV2 and TRBJ1-1; 8 bases are shared with TRBD1. The CDR3 extends over 15 amino acids. CDR1 and CDR2 from the germline V gene are SNHLY and FYNNEI. V lost 1 base, J lost 8 bases, and 9 bases stayed unmatched. Here the CDR3 reads CASSEVRTGLTEAFF. In DNA, the CDR3 is TGTGCCAGCAGTGAAGTGCGGACAGGGCTCACAGAAGCTTTCTTT. The full variable domain, its missing parts supplied by reference TRBV2 and TRBJ1-1, is EPEVTQTPSHQVTQMGQEVILRCVPISNHLYFYWYRQILGQKVEFLVSFYNNEISEKSEIFDDQFSVERPDGSNFTLKIRSTKLEDSAMYFCASSEVRTGLTEAFFGQGTRLTVV.

This chain's CDR3 is CASSSTGDVYEQYF. The CDR3 DNA reads as TGTGCCAGCAGTTCGACAGGAGACGTATACGAGCAGTACTTC. This rearrangement joins TRBV2 to TRBJ2-7, with a tentative D call TRBD1 (6 bases). CDR1 is SNHLY and CDR2 is FYNNEI in the germline V gene. CDR3 length equals 14 residues. Trimming removed 5 bases at V and 4 bases at J, with 15 bases between.

The chain recombines TRBV10-3 with TRBJ2-7; a weak D match, TRBD1 (6 bases). CDR1 and CDR2 (germline): ENHRY, SYGVKD. V was pared by 3 bases and J by 8 bases, with 14 bases between. This CDR3 is 13 amino acids long. Written as DNA, the CDR3 is TGTGCCATCAGTGATGGGGGCAGGTCCAAGCAGTACTTC. This codes for CAISDGGRSKQYF.

The chain uses TRBV11-3 and TRBJ2-7, with 7 bases aligning to TRBD1. After removal of 4 bases from V and 1 base from J, the junction contained 4 bases not matched to a gene. Germline assignment: CDR1 SGHNT and CDR2 YENEEA. There are 14 residues in the CDR3. The CDR3: CASSSVGQSYEQYF. The CDR3 DNA reads TGTGCCAGCAGCTCAGTGGGACAGTCCTACGAGCAGTACTTC.

The chain recombines TRBV5-5 with TRBJ2-7; the D gene is possibly TRBD1 (6 bases). Per germline, CDR1 SGHKS and CDR2 YYEKEE (reference sequence). Trimming stripped 4 bases from V and 1 base from J, with 15 bases between. This CDR3 spans 15 amino acids. The DNA for the CDR3 is TGTGCCAGCAGCCGACAGGTACCGGGGTCCTACGAGCAGTACTTC. Translated, it gives CASSRQVPGSYEQYF.

The CDR3 nucleotides are TGTGCCAGCAGTACAGGACAGGGGGGGGAAGGAAACACCATATATTTT. Amino acid sequence: CASSTGQGGEGNTIYF. The chain couples TRBV6-6 to TRBJ1-3; 10 bases agree with TRBD1. The V gene's germline CDR1 is MNHNY and CDR2 SVGAGI (reference sequence). The length of the CDR3 is 16 residues. J was trimmed by 4 bases and V by 5 bases; bases with no gene match: 8.

The chain has TRBV7-9 and TRBJ2-3; D might be TRBD1 (6 bases). The ends were cut back, 5 bases at V and 1 base at J, with 10 bases in the middle. The CDR3 consists of 14 residues. In germline, CDR1 is SEHNR, CDR2 FQNEAQ (reference sequence). CDR3 amino acids: CASSPRTGTDTQYF. CDR3 in DNA: TGTGCCAGCAGCCCGAGGACAGGCACAGATACGCAGTATTTT.

CDR3 amino acids: CASSLLRNNEQFF. CDR3 coding DNA: TGTGCCAGCAGCTTGCTGCGTAACAATGAGCAGTTCTTC. The rearrangement uses TRBV7-2 and TRBJ2-1, with D unresolved. CDR1 SGHTA and CDR2 FQGNSA come from the germline V gene. The CDR3 sequence is 13 residues long. V lost 3 bases and J lost 5, with 8 bases in between.

The gene calls are TRBV5-6 and TRBJ2-7; no clear D. Germline assignment: CDR1 SGHDT and CDR2 YYEEEE. Trimming removed 2 bases at V and 0 bases at J, with 12 bases between. The CDR3 runs 15 residues. In nucleotides, the CDR3 is TGTGCCAGCAGCTTCTTCCGAGGAGACTCCTACGAGCAGTACTTC. Amino acids: CASSFFRGDSYEQYF.

This chain uses TRBV28 with TRBJ1-5; 11 bases match TRBD1. CDR3 length: 15 amino acids. Germline loops: CDR1 MDHEN, CDR2 SYDVKM. The V and J ends lost 5 bases and 3 bases, in that order; junction bases with no gene match: 3. CDR3 nucleotide sequence: TGTGCCAGCAGTCGGACAGGGGGCATCAATCAGCCCCAGCATTTT. Encoded protein: CASSRTGGINQPQHF. The variable domain in full, completed from reference TRBV28 and TRBJ1-5, reads DVKVTQSSRYLVKRTGEKVFLECVQDMDHENMFWYRQDPGLGLRLIYFSYDVKMKEKGDIPEGYSVSREKKERFSLILESASTNQTSMYLCASSRTGGINQPQHFGDGTRLSIL.

The chain combines TRBV19 with TRBJ1-5; D call uncertain. Germline-derived CDR1 and CDR2 are LNHDA and SQIVND (reference sequence). The CDR3 contains 14 residues. With 4 bases removed from V and 0 bases from J, the gap between germline ends came to 7 bases. Here the CDR3 DNA reads TGTGCCAGTAGTACCTATTATAGCAATCAGCCCCAGCATTTT. It translates to CASSTYYSNQPQHF.

The chain carries TRBV30 and TRBJ1-4, with TRBD1 matching over 8 bases. This CDR3 contains 14 residues. V was pared by 2 bases and J by 7 bases, with 6 bases of the junction left unmatched. Germline V gene lookup returns CDR1 GTSNPN and CDR2 SVGIG (reference sequence). The CDR3 DNA reads as TGTGCCTGGAGTCGAGACAGGGGTACTGAAAAACTGTTTTTT. Residues: CAWSRDRGTEKLFF.

This CDR3 is CASSEEYNEQFF. In nucleotides, the CDR3 is TGTGCCAGCAGTGAGGAGTACAATGAGCAGTTCTTC. The rearrangement joins TRBV2 to TRBJ2-1; D ambiguous. Per germline, CDR1 SNHLY and CDR2 FYNNEI. This CDR3 comprises 12 residues. V lost 3 bases, J lost 4 bases, and 4 bases lay in between.